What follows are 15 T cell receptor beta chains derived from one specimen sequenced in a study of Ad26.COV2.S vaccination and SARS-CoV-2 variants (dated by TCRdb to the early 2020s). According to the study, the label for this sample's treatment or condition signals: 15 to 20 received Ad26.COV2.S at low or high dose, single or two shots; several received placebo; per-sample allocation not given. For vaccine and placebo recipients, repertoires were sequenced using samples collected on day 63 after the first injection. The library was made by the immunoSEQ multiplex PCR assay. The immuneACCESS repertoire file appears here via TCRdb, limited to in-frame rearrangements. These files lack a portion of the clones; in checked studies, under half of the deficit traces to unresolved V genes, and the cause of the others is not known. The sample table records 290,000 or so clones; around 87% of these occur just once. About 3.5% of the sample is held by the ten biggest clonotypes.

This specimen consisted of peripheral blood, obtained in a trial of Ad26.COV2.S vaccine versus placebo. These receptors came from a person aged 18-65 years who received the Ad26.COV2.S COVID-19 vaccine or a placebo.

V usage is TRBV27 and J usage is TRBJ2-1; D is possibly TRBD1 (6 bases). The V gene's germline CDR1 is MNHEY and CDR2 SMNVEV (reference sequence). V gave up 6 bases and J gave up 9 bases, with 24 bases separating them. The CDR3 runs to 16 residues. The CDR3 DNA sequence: TGTGCCAGCAGCATATTTCCACTTACAGGGTCGGTTGAGCAGTTCTTC. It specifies CASSIFPLTGSVEQFF.

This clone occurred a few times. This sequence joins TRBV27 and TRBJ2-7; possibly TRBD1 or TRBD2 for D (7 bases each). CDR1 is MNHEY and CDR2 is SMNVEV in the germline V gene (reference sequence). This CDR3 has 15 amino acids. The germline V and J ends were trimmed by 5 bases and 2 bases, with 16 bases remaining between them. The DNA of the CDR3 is TGTGCCAGCAGTCCCACAGGGGAGGGAACCTACGAGCAGTACTTC. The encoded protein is CASSPTGEGTYEQYF.

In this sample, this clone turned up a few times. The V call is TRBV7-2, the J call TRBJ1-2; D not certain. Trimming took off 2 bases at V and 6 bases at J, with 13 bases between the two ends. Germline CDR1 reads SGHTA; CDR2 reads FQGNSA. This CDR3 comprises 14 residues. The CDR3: CASSLLGRADGYTF. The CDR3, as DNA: TGTGCCAGCAGCTTATTAGGTAGGGCCGATGGCTACACCTTC.

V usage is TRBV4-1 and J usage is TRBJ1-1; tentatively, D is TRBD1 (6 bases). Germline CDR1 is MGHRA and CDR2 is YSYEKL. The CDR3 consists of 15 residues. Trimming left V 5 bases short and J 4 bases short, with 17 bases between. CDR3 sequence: CASSLYAGASTEAFF. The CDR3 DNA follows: TGCGCCAGCAGCTTATACGCAGGGGCCAGCACTGAAGCTTTCTTT.

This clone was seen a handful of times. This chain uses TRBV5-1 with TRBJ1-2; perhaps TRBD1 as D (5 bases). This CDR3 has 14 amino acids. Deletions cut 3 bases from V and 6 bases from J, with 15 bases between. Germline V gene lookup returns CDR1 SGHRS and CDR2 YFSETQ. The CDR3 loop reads CASSSGDLGNGYTF. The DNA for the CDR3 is TGCGCCAGCAGCTCGGGGGACCTAGGGAATGGCTACACCTTC.

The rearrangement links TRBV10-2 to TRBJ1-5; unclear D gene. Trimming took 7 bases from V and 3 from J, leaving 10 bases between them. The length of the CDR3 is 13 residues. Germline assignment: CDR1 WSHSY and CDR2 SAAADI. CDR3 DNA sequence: TGCGCCAGCAAACAGTACCTCAATCAGCCCCAGCATTTT. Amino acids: CASKQYLNQPQHF.

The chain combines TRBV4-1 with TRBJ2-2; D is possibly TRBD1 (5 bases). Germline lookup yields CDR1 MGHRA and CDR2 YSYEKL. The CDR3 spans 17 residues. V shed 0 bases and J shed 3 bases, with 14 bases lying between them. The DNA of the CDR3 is TGCGCCAGCAGCCAAGAATCGGGCAGGGCGGACACCGGGGAGCTGTTTTTT. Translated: CASSQESGRADTGELFF.

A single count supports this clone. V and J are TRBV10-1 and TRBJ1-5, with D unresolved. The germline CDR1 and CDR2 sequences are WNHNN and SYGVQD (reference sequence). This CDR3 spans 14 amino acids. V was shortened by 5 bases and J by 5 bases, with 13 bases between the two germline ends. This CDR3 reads CASSRRRADQPQHF. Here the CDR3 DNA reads TGCGCCAGCAGTAGAAGAAGGGCAGATCAGCCCCAGCATTTT.

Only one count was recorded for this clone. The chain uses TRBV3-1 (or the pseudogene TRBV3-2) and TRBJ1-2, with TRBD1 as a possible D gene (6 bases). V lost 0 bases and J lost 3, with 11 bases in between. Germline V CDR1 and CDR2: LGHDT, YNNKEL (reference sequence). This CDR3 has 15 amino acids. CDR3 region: CASSQEGQWHYGYTF. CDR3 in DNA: TGTGCCAGCAGCCAAGAAGGACAGTGGCACTATGGCTACACCTTC.

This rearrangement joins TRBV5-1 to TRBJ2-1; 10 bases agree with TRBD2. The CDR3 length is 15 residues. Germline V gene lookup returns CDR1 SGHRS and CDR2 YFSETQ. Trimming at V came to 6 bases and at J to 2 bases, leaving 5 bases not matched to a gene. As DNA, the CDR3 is TGCGCCAGCACCCCCCTAGCGGGAGCCTACAATGAGCAGTTCTTC. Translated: CASTPLAGAYNEQFF.

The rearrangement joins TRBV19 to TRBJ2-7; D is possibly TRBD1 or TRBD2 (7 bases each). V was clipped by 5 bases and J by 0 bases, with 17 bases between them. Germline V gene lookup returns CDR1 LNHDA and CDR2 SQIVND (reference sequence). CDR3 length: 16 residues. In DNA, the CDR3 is TGTGCCAGTAGTGCCTCGACAGGGAGGGCCTCCTACGAGCAGTACTTC. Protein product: CASSASTGRASYEQYF.

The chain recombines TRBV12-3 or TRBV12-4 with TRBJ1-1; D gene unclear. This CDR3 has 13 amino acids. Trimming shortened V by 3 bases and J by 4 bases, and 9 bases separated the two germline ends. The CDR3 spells CASSFGEFTEAFF. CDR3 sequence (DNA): TGTGCCAGCAGTTTCGGGGAGTTCACTGAAGCTTTCTTT.

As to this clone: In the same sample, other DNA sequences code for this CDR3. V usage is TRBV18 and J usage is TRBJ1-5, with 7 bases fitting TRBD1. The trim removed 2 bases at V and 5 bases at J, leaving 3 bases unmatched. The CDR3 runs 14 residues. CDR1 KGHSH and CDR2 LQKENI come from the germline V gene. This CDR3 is CASSPGTGDQPQHF. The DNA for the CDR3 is TGTGCCAGCTCACCAGGTACAGGGGATCAGCCCCAGCATTTT.

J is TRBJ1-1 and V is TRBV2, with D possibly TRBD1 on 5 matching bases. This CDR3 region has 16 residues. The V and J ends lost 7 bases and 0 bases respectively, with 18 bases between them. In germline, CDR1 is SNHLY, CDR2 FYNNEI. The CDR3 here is CASIYSRGQMNTEAFF. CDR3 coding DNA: TGTGCCAGCATTTACAGTCGGGGCCAAATGAACACTGAAGCTTTCTTT.

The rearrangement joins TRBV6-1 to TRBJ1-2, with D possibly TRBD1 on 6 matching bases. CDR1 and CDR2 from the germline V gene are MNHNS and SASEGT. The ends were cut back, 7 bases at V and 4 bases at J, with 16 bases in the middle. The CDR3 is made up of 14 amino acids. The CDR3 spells CASTSSGAGYGYTF. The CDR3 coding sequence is TGTGCCAGCACCTCCTCGGGGGCGGGCTATGGCTACACCTTC.